This T cell receptor beta chain emerged from a study of blood T cell repertoires in COVID-19. About the research overall: The United States, Italy and Spain provided the acute and convalescent COVID-19 samples. The cDNA or gDNA used as material had been derived from T cells, B-cell-depleted T cells, or PBMCs.

Cohorts were determined from participant-reported clinical history. Authors' processing steps: Amplified reference gene primers provided the basis for estimating nucleated cell counts. Profiling relied on immunoSEQ multiplex PCR, and the TCRdb table lists in-frame clones only, not all of them. The DNA gave D and trimming, while V, J and clone size come from that table. Of hundreds of thousands of clones in the sample, roughly 80% are singletons; the top ten hold 5%. This CDR3 has 18 amino acids. CDR1 is SGHTS and CDR2 is YDEGEE in the germline V gene. Trimming cost V 1 base and J 4 bases; bases outside gene matches: 14.

This sequence was found in a man aged 40-50 years who had been exposed to COVID-19. This chain connects TRBV5-8 to TRBJ2-1; 7 positions agree with TRBD2. Sequenced sample: PBMCs or T cells enriched from blood (not recorded which). CDR3: CASSLPLRAGSPYNEQFF. Written as DNA, the CDR3 is TGTGCCAGCAGCTTGCCCTTGCGAGCGGGATCCCCTTACAATGAGCAGTTCTTC.